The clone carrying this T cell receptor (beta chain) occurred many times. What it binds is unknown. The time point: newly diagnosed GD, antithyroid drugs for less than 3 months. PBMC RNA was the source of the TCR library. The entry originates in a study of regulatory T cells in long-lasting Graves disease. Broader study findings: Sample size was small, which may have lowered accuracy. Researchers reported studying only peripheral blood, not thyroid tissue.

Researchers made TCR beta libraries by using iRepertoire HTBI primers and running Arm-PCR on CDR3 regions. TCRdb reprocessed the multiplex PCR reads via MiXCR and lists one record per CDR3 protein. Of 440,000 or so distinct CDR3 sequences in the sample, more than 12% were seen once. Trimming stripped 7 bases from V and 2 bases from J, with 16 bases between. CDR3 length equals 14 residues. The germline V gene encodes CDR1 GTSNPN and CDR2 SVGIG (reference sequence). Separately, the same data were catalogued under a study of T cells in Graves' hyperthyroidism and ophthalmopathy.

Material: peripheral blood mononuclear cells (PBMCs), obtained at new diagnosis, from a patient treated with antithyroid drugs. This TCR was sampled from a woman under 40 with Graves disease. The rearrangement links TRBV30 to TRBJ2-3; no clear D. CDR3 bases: TGTGCCTCCGGGCGGCAGGTTGACACAGATACGCAGTATTTT. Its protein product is CASGRQVDTDTQYF.